The clone carrying this T cell receptor beta chain was seen a single time. The antigen is unknown. From the reads, TCRdb called clonotypes with MiXCR, one entry per CDR3 protein. The top ten clones hold around a sixth of a sample with nearly 700,000 distinct CDR3 sequences, 30% to 40% of them seen once. This specimen belongs to a study of T cell repertoires in cytomegalovirus infection. The overall study: As its CMV epitopes, the study selected recently identified HLA-C-restricted and well-studied HLA-B-restricted targets. A matching HLA type, together with CMV infection, was signaled by public TCR beta signatures. Overall study findings and caveats: Public TCR beta family frequency separated CMV-and-HLA carriers, including in an independent cohort. The ex vivo response showed dominance by HLA-C-restricted CMV-specific TCR beta clonotypes.

Trimming pared 6 bases from V and 0 bases from J, leaving 16 bases between. CDR3 length equals 15 residues. Germline V CDR1 and CDR2: DFQATT, SNEGSKA (reference sequence). The clonotype was recovered from a human donor in good health (CMV status not recorded). Some clones in this sample may be carry-over from other donors' samples. This rearrangement joins TRBV20-1 to TRBJ2-3; D possibly corresponds to TRBD2 (6 bases). The starting material was cultured PBMCs, obtained from culture after CMV antigen stimulation. In DNA form, the CDR3 reads TGCAGTGCGGGTCGGCGCGGGGCTAGCACAGATACGCAGTATTTT. It specifies CSAGRRGASTDTQYF.